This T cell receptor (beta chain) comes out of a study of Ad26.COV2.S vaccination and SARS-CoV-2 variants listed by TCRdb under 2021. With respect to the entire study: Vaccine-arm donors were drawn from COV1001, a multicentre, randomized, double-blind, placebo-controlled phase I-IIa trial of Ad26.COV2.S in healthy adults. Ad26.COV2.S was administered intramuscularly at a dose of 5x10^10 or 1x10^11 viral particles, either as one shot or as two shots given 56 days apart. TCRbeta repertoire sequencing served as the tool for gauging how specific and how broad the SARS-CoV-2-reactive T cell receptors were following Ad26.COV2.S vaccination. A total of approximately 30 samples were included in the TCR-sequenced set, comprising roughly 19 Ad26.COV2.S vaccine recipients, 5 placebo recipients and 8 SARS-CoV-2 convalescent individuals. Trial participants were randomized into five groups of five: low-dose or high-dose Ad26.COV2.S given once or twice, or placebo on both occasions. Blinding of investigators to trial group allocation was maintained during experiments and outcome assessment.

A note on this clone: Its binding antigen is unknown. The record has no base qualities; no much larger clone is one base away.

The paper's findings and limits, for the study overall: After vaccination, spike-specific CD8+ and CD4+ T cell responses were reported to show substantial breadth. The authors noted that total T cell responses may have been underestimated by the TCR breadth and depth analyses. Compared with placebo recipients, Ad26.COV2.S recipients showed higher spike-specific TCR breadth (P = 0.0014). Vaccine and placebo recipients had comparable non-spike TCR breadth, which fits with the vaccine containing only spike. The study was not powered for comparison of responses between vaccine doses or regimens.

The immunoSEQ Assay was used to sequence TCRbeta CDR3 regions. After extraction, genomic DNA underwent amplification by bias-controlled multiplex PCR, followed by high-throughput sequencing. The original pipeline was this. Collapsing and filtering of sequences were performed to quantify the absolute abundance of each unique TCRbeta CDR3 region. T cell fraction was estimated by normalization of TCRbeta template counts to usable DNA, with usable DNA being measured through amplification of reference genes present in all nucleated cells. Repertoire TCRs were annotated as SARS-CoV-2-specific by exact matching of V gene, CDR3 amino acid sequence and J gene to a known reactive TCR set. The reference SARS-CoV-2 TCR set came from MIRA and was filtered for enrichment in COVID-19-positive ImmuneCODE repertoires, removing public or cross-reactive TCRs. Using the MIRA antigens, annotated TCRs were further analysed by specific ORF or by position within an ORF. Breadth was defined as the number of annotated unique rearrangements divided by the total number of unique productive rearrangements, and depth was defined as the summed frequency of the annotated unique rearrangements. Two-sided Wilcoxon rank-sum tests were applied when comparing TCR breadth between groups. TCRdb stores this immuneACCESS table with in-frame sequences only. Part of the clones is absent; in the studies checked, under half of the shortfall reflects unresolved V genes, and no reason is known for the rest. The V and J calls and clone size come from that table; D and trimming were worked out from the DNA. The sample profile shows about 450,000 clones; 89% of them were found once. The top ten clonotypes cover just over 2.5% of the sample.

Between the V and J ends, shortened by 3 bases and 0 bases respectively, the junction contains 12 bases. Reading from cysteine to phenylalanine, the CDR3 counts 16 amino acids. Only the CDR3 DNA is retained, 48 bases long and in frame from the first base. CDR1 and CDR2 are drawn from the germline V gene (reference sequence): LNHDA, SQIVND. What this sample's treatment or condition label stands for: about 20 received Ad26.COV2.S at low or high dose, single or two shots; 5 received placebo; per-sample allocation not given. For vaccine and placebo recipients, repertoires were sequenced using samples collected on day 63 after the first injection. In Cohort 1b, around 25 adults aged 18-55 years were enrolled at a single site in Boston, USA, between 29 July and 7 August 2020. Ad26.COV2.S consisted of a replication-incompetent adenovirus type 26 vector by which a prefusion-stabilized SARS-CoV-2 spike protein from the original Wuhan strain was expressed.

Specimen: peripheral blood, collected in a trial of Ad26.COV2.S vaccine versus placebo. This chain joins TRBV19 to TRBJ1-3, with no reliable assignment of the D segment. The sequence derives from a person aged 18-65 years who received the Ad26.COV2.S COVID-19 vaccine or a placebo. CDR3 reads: CASSISGVGSGNTIYF. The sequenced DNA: TGTGCCAGTAGTATCAGCGGGGTTGGCTCTGGAAACACCATATATTTT.